This T cell receptor (beta chain) was profiled in a study of T cell repertoires in cytomegalovirus infection. For the study at large: Well-studied HLA-B-restricted CMV epitopes were used in the study alongside recently identified HLA-C-restricted ones. The public TCR beta signatures pointed to both CMV infection and matching HLA type.

On this clonotype: Its antigen is not known.

The trim removed 3 bases at V and 2 bases at J, leaving 5 bases unmatched. The CDR3 extends over 16 amino acids. The germline CDR1 and CDR2 sequences are LNHDA and SQIVND (reference sequence). One entry per CDR3 protein results from TCRdb running MiXCR on the reads. The profile covers 380,000 or so distinct CDR3 sequences, with about a third appearing a single time and around an eighth taken by the ten largest. Study outcomes and limitations: Predominance within the ex vivo response was attributable to HLA-C-restricted CMV-specific TCR beta clonotypes. Carriers of CMV and the relevant HLA type were discriminated by public TCR beta frequency.

This sample comprised cultured PBMCs, obtained from culture after CMV antigen stimulation. The sequence came from a human donor in good health (CMV status not recorded). Some clones in this sample may be carry-over from other donors' samples. The V call is TRBV19, the J call TRBJ1-5; 9 nucleotides match TRBD1. The CDR3 nucleotides are TGTGCCAGTAGTATTAGCGGACAGGGGCGCAATCAGCCCCAGCATTTT. Amino acids: CASSISGQGRNQPQHF.